This record covers a single T cell receptor beta chain. These data are taken from a study of blood T cell repertoires in COVID-19. The CDR3 is 13 residues long. Trimming removed 2 bases at V and 13 bases at J, with 17 bases between. CDR1 is MDHEN and CDR2 is SYDVKM in the germline V gene. TCRdb's copy holds only in-frame clones and misses some; the assay was immunoSEQ multiplex PCR. The profile shows over 200,000 clones, 84% of them singletons. The sequenced material came from peripheral blood. The clonotype comes from a woman between 45 and 60 years old with active or convalescent COVID-19. The V call is TRBV28, the J call TRBJ1-2; TRBD1 might be the D (5 bases). The CDR3, as DNA: TGTGCCAGCAGTTTAATGACAGTTCTAACTGGCACCTTC. Translating gives CASSLMTVLTGTF.